This T cell receptor beta chain was captured in a study of tumor-infiltrating lymphocytes in primary liver carcinoma. General observations from the study: Just about 7-24% of leading clones were found in every one of five regions. With p = 0.039, the top-250-clone fraction in tumors significantly exceeded that in blood. Compared with tumor region pairs, tumor-adjacent and tumor-blood pairs overlapped less.

The length of the CDR3 is 16 residues. Germline assignment: CDR1 MNHNY and CDR2 SVGAGI (reference sequence). With around 500 ng total RNA as template and a constant-region primer, TCR beta cDNA was made. Three nested multiplex PCR rounds, a slightly modified ARM-PCR method, built the TCR beta libraries. Rounds one and two of PCR, each of 10 cycles, were primed with TRBV1-TRBV30 forward primers and a C-beta reverse primer. TCRdb independently ran MiXCR on the multiplex PCR reads; one entry per CDR3 protein. The table includes about 110,000 distinct CDR3 sequences, about four fifths detected once. Co-extraction of RNA and DNA was performed on 20-30 mg of unsorted bulk tissue. Concerning this clonotype itself: Its target is unknown. A junction end diverges from the germline sequence, so it may reflect a read error.

This rearrangement joins TRBV6-6 to TRBJ2-1, with TRBD2 matching over 9 bases. The sequenced sample consisted of liver tumor tissue from sampling region 3. Subset: tumor region T3, left-lateral pole. This receptor was identified in a man in his forties or fifties with primary liver carcinoma and hepatitis B virus infection. The CDR3 nucleotides read TGTGTCAGCAGTCCGAGCACAGCGGGAGGCTGCAATGAGCAGTTCTTC. Protein: CVSSPSTAGGCNEQFF.